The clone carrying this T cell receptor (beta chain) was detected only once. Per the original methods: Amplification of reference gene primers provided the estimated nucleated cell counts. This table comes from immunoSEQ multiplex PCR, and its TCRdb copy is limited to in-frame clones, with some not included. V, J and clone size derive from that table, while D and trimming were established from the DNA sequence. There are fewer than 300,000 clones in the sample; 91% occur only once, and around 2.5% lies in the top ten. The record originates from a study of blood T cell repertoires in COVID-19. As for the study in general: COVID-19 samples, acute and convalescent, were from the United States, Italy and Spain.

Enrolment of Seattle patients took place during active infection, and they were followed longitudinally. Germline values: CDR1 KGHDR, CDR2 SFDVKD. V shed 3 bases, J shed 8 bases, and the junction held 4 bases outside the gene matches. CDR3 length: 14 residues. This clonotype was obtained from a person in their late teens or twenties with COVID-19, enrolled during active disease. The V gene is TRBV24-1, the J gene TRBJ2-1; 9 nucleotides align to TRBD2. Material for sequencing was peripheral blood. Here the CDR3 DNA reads TGTGCCACCAGTGATACACTAGCGGGCGATGAGCAGTTCTTC. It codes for CATSDTLAGDEQFF.